Listed below are T cell receptor beta chains from one sample, sequenced in a study of T cell repertoires in cytomegalovirus infection. In TCRdb, the reads were re-called with MiXCR into one record per CDR3 protein. Of under 150,000 distinct CDR3 sequences in the sample, 24% were seen once. Their specific antigens are unknown. What was sequenced was PBMCs, sequenced either directly or after in vitro stimulation (not recorded which). The receptors derive from a human donor in good health (CMV status not recorded). Some clones in this sample may be carry-over from other donors' samples. CDR3s include the opening cysteine and the closing phenylalanine or tryptophan. A D gene is named only where the DNA matches it firmly. Only some rows state a clone size, as once, few, many or a class for expanded clones.

clone_size d_call j_call v_call cdr3_aa cdr3_nt
NA NA TRBJ2-2 TRBV27 CASSFVVPTGELFF TGTGCCAGCAGTTTTGTGGTGCCAACCGGGGAGCTGTTTTTT
NA NA TRBJ1-2 TRBV7-4 CASSLAWGKSGYTF TGTGCCAGCAGCTTAGCGTGGGGAAAGTCTGGCTACACCTTC
few TRBD2 TRBJ2-1 TRBV4-3 CASSQDGTSGNEQFF TGCGCCAGCAGCCAAGATGGGACTAGCGGCAATGAGCAGTTCTTC
few NA TRBJ2-7 TRBV6-2/TRBV6-3 CASSYLAAAYEQYF TGTGCCAGCAGTTATCTGGCGGCAGCATACGAGCAGTACTTC
once NA TRBJ2-3 TRBV9 CASSVVGADTQYF TGTGCCAGCAGCGTAGTCGGCGCGGATACGCAGTATTTT
many NA TRBJ2-7 TRBV7-2 CASSLLGAGGLSSEQYF TGTGCCAGCAGCTTACTAGGAGCGGGTGGACTTTCCTCCGAGCAGTACTTC
NA NA TRBJ1-2 TRBV19 CASSPPNYGYTF TGTGCCAGTAGTCCCCCAAATTATGGCTACACCTTC
many NA TRBJ2-1 TRBV11-3 CASSLGRSGDEQFF TGTGCCAGCAGCCTAGGCAGGTCCGGAGATGAGCAGTTCTTC
many NA TRBJ2-1 TRBV7-9 CASSGEQFF TGTGCCAGCAGCGGTGAGCAGTTCTTC
NA NA TRBJ1-2 TRBV27 CASSLDPRLADGYTF TGTGCCAGCAGTCTCGACCCCAGGCTGGCGGATGGCTACACCTTC
NA NA TRBJ2-2 TRBV7-7 CASRHGTRDTGELFF TGTGCTAGCAGACACGGGACCCGGGACACCGGGGAGCTGTTTTTT